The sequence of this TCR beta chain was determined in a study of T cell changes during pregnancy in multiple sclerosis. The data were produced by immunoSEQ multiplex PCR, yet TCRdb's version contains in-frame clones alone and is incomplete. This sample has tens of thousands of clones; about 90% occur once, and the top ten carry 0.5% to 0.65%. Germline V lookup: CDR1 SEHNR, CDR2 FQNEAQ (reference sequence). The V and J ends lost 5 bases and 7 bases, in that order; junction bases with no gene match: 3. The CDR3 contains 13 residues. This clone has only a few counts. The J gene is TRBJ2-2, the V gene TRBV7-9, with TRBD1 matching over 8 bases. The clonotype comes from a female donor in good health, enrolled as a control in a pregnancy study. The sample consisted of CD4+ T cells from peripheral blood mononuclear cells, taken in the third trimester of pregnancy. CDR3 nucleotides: TGTGCCAGCAGCACACAGGGGGGCGGGGAGCTGTTTTTT. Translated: CASSTQGGGELFF.